A selection of T cell receptor beta chains follows, all from one sample in a study of molecular identifiers for immune sequencing clone quantification. TCRdb analysed the PCR reads with MiXCR anew, one entry per CDR3 protein. The sample records 250,000 to 400,000 distinct CDR3 sequences, roughly a fifth being singletons. Sequenced input: naive CD8+ T cells from blood, with Jurkat cell RNA spiked in. These receptors were taken from a human donor in good health. Some libraries in this study had Jurkat cell RNA spiked in. CDR3s include the opening cysteine and the closing phenylalanine or tryptophan. D genes are given only for firm matches. The size of a clone is reported for some rows only, either as once, few or many, or as a class for expanded clones.

J gene,V gene,clone size,D gene,CDR3 protein,CDR3 DNA
TRBJ1-1,TRBV6-5,once,TRBD1,CASSSSGGYTDAFF,TGTGCCAGCAGTTCTTCAGGGGGCTACACTGATGCTTTCTTT
TRBJ1-1,TRBV27,many,TRBD1,CASSLWDRHTEAFF,TGTGCCAGCAGTTTATGGGACAGGCACACTGAAGCTTTCTTT
TRBJ2-3,TRBV19,many,TRBD2,CASSMLAGVTDTQYF,TGTGCCAGTAGTATGCTAGCGGGGGTCACAGATACGCAGTATTTT
TRBJ2-5,TRBV6-5,few,.,CASSYSLSIQETQYF,TGTGCCAGCAGTTACTCTCTATCGATCCAAGAGACCCAGTACTTC
TRBJ2-7,TRBV28,many,TRBD1,CASSLTGGKNEQYF,TGTGCCAGCAGTTTAACAGGGGGCAAGAACGAGCAGTACTTC
TRBJ2-2,TRBV5-1,many,TRBD1,CASRIGQGAVGELFF,TGCGCCAGCAGAATAGGCCAGGGGGCTGTCGGGGAGCTGTTTTTT
TRBJ1-6,TRBV4-3,many,.,CASSQDVDSPLHF,TGCGCCAGCAGCCAAGATGTGGATTCACCCCTCCACTTT
TRBJ1-1,TRBV7-2,many,.,CASSLGPLMNTEAFF,TGTGCCAGCAGCTTGGGACCGCTCATGAACACTGAAGCTTTCTTT
TRBJ1-1,TRBV6-6,many,.,CAAAGTLNTEAFF,TGTGCCGCCGCGGGGACACTGAACACTGAAGCTTTCTTT
TRBJ2-3,TRBV7-2,many,.,CASSRWGQDTQYF,TGTGCCAGCAGCCGATGGGGTCAAGATACGCAGTATTTT
TRBJ1-3,TRBV6-6,few,.,CASSYAGEGTIYF,TGTGCCAGCAGTTACGCAGGGGAAGGCACCATATATTTT
TRBJ2-6,TRBV4-1,.,.,CASSQDPLYVGVEPGANVLTF,TGCGCCAGCAGCCAAGATCCCCTTTATGTGGGAGTTGAGCCTGGGGCCAACGTCCTGACTTTC
TRBJ2-1,TRBV7-2,many,TRBD1,CASSRGQGSYNEQFF,TGTGCCAGCAGCAGAGGACAGGGCTCCTACAATGAGCAGTTCTTC
TRBJ2-3,TRBV29-1,many,.,CSVHDYTDTQYF,TGCAGCGTTCATGACTACACAGATACGCAGTATTTT
TRBJ1-1,TRBV27,few,.,CASTHPLTGEAFF,TGTGCCAGCACCCACCCCCTGACAGGTGAAGCTTTCTTT
TRBJ2-7,TRBV28,many,TRBD1,CASRTTGGASYEQYF,TGTGCCAGCAGAACTACAGGGGGCGCCTCCTACGAGCAGTACTTC
TRBJ2-5,TRBV13,.,TRBD1,CASSHSDREAETQYF,TGTGCCAGCAGCCATTCGGACAGGGAGGCCGAGACCCAGTACTTC
TRBJ2-7,TRBV2,.,TRBD1,CASSGGGTTYEQYF,TGTGCCAGCAGTGGAGGGGGCACCACCTACGAGCAGTACTTC